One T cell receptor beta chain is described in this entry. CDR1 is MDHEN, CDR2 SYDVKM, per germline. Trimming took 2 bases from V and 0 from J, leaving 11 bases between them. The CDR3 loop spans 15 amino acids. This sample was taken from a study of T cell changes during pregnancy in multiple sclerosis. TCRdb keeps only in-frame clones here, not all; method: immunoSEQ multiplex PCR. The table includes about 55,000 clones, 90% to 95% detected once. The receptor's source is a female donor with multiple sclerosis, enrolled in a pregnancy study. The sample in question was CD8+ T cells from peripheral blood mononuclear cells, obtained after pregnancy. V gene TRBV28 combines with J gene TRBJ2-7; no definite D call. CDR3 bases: TGTGCCAGCAGTTTAGACTTTTTGAACTCCTACGAGCAGTACTTC. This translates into CASSLDFLNSYEQYF.